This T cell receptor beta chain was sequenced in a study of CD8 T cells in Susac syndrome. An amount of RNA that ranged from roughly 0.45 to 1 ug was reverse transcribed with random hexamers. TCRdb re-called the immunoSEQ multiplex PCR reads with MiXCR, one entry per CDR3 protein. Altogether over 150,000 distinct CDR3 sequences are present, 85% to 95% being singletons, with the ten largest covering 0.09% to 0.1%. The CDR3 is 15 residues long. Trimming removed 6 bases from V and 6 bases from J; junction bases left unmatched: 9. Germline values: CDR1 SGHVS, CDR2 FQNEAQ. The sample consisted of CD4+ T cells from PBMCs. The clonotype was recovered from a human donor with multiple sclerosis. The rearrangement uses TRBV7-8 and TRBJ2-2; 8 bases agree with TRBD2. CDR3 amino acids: CASSRGTSGAGELFF. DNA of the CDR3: TGTGCCAGCAGTCGGGGGACTAGTGGCGCCGGGGAGCTGTTTTTT.